The 11 T cell receptor beta chains reported below all come from one sample, sequenced in a study of sequential checkpoint blockade in melanoma. Some clones are missing from TCRdb's copy, which holds only in-frame ones; the method was immunoSEQ multiplex PCR. The sample includes about 24,000 clones, 82% seen only once; the top ten take around 10%. Stated treatment: randomized to nivolumab then ipilimumab (arm A) or the reverse (arm B). The source was CD8+ T cells sorted from blood (inferred from file names), collected from a patient given nivolumab and ipilimumab in sequence. All receptors derive from a human donor with melanoma.

The chain couples TRBV11-3 to TRBJ2-5, with D possibly matching TRBD1 (7 bases). The germline V gene encodes CDR1 SGHNT and CDR2 YENEEA. The CDR3 is 12 amino acids. Trimming shortened V by 6 bases and J by 5 bases, and 10 bases separated the two germline ends. The CDR3 protein is CASSSGGETQYF. The CDR3 DNA is TGTGCCAGCAGTTCAGGGGGGGAGACCCAGTACTTC.

This sequence joins TRBV15 and TRBJ2-2; TRBD2 matches 7 bases. This CDR3 spans 18 amino acids. The V gene end was trimmed by 3 bases and the J gene end by 4 bases; junction bases not matched to a gene: 14. Germline V gene lookup returns CDR1 LNHNV and CDR2 YYDKDF (reference sequence). CDR3 in amino acids: CATSRGGVLADSTGELFF. The CDR3 DNA follows: TGTGCCACCAGCAGGGGGGGGGTGCTAGCGGATTCCACCGGGGAGCTGTTTTTT. Looking up the rest from reference TRBV15 and TRBJ2-2 gives the full variable domain: DAMVIQNPRYQVTQFGKPVTLSCSQTLNHNVMYWYQQKSSQAPKLLFHYYDKDFNNEADTPDNFQSRRPNTSFCFLDIRSPGLGDTAMYLCATSRGGVLADSTGELFFGEGSRLTVL.

The V gene is TRBV7-9, the J gene TRBJ2-3; 10 bases line up with TRBD2. V dropped 6 bases and J dropped 4; count of bases not matched to a gene: 7. Germline CDR1 reads SEHNR; CDR2 reads FQNEAQ (reference sequence). The CDR3 consists of 15 residues. The CDR3 loop is CASRLLAGRADTQYF. The DNA for the CDR3 is TGTGCCAGCAGGTTACTAGCGGGAAGGGCAGATACGCAGTATTTT.

The chain links TRBV18 to TRBJ2-1; 8 nucleotides align to TRBD2. Germline-derived CDR1 and CDR2 are KGHSH and LQKENI. With V trimmed by 10 bases and J by 2 bases, 4 bases remained unmatched. The CDR3 has 13 residues. The CDR3 DNA reads TGTGCCACAAAAGCGGGAGCCTACAATGAGCAGTTCTTC. Encoded protein: CATKAGAYNEQFF.

The gene calls are TRBV9 and TRBJ2-1; perhaps TRBD2 as D (6 bases). CDR3 length: 15 amino acids. V lost 0 bases, J lost 6 bases, and 13 bases lay in between. Germline CDR1 reads SGDLS; CDR2 reads YYNGEE. The CDR3 nucleotides are TGTGCCAGCAGCGTAGGGGGGAGGCAGAGCAATGAGCAGTTCTTC. Residues: CASSVGGRQSNEQFF.

V and J are TRBV20-1 and TRBJ2-1, with D perhaps matching TRBD2 (7 bases). CDR3 length equals 11 residues. The ends were cut back, 6 bases at V and 10 bases at J, with 13 bases in the middle. Germline values: CDR1 DFQATT, CDR2 SNEGSKA (reference sequence). CDR3: CSAKGGKEQFF. The DNA of the CDR3 is TGCAGTGCGAAGGGGGGGAAGGAGCAGTTCTTC.

The rearrangement joins TRBV25-1 to TRBJ2-1; 9 positions agree with TRBD2. From germline, CDR1 is MGHDK and CDR2 SYGVNS. Losses at the gene ends were 4 bases for V and 3 bases for J; bases not matched to a gene: 4. CDR3 length: 15 amino acids. The CDR3 DNA reads TGTGCCAGCAGTGGAGGGACTAGCAGCTACAATGAGCAGTTCTTC. Translation: CASSGGTSSYNEQFF.

This chain links TRBV30 with TRBJ1-1; 10 bases are shared with TRBD1. Germline lookup yields CDR1 GTSNPN and CDR2 SVGIG (reference sequence). The length of the CDR3 is 15 residues. Trimming removed 0 bases from V and 5 bases from J; junction bases left unmatched: 6. In DNA form, the CDR3 reads TGTGCCTGGAGTGTACGTGGACAGGGGGGGACTGAAGCTTTCTTT. Amino acid sequence: CAWSVRGQGGTEAFF.

This clone was seen only a few times. The gene calls are TRBV15 and TRBJ2-1, with a possible D match to TRBD2 (6 bases). Germline assignment: CDR1 LNHNV and CDR2 YYDKDF (reference sequence). CDR3 size: 12 residues. Trimming pared 8 bases from V and 4 bases from J, leaving 9 bases between. The CDR3 DNA is TGTGCCACCGGCCGGGGGTACAATGAGCAGTTCTTC. Residues: CATGRGYNEQFF.

The rearrangement links TRBV5-4 to TRBJ2-1, with D tentatively TRBD2 (5 bases). CDR1 and CDR2 from the germline V gene are SGHNT and YYREEE (reference sequence). The CDR3 loop spans 13 amino acids. Between the trimmed V and J ends, which lost 4 bases and 3 bases, there was a span of 8 bases. CDR3 DNA: TGTGCCAGCAGCCTCGGACTCTACAATGAGCAGTTCTTC. Translated, it gives CASSLGLYNEQFF.

CDR3 sequence reads: CASSLAGAYEQYF. The CDR3 DNA follows: TGTGCCAGCAGCTTAGCGGGAGCCTACGAGCAGTACTTC. V gene TRBV7-2 combines with J gene TRBJ2-7; TRBD2 might be the D (5 bases). The CDR3 covers 13 residues. Germline V gives CDR1 SGHTA, CDR2 FQGNSA. The germline V and J ends were trimmed by 0 bases and 2 bases, with 5 bases remaining between them.